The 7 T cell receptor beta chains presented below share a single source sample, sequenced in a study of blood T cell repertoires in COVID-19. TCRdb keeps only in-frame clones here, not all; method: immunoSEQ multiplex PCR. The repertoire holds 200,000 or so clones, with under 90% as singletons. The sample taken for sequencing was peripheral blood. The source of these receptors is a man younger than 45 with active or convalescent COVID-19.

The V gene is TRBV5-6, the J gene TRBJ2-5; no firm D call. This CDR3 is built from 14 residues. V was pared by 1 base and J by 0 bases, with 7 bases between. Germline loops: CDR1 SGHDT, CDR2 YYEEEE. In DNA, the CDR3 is TGTGCCAGCAGCTTGTCCAATTACCAAGAGACCCAGTACTTC. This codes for CASSLSNYQETQYF.

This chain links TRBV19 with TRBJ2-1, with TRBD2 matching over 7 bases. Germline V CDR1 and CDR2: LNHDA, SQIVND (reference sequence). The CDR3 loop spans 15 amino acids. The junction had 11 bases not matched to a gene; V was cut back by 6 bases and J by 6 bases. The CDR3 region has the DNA TGTGCCAGTAGCCCCCTCGGGGGGACCGTCAATGAGCAGTTCTTC. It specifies CASSPLGGTVNEQFF.

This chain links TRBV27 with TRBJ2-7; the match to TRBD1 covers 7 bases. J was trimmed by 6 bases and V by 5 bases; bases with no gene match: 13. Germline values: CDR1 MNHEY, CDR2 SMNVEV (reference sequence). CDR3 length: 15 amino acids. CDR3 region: CASSPIPIGQAEQYF. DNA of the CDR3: TGTGCCAGCAGTCCCATACCCATCGGACAGGCCGAGCAGTACTTC.

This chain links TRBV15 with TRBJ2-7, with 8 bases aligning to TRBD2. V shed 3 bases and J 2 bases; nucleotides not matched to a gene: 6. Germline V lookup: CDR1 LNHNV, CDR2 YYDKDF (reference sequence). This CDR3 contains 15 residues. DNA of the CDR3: TGTGCCACCAGCAGCGGACTAGCTTTAGCCTACGAGCAGTACTTC. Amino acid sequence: CATSSGLALAYEQYF. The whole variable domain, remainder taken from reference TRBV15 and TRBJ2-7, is DAMVIQNPRYQVTQFGKPVTLSCSQTLNHNVMYWYQQKSSQAPKLLFHYYDKDFNNEADTPDNFQSRRPNTSFCFLDIRSPGLGDTAMYLCATSSGLALAYEQYFGPGTRLTVT.

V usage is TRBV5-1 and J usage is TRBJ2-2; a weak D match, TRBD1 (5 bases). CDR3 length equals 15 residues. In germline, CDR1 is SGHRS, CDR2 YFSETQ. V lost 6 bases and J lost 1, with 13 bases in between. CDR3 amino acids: CASTLGQGNTGELFF. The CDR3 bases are TGCGCCAGCACTCTGGGGCAAGGGAACACCGGGGAGCTGTTTTTT.

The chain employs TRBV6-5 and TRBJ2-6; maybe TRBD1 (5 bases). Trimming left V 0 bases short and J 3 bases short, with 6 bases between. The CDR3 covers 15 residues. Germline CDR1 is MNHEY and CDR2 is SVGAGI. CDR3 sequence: CASSYSGDGANVLTF. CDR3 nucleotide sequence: TGTGCCAGCAGTTACTCAGGGGATGGGGCCAACGTCCTGACTTTC.

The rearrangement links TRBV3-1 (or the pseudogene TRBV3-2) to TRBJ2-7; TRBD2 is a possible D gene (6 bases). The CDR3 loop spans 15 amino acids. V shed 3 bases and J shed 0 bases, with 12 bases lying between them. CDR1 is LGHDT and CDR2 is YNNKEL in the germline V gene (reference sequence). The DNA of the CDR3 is TGTGCCAGCAGCCAGGGGGGTTCGTACTCCTACGAGCAGTACGTC. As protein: CASSQGGSYSYEQYV.